These 25 T cell receptor beta chains originate from one sample sequenced in a study of Graves' ophthalmopathy and Graves' hyperthyroidism. Researchers took RNA transcripts and amplified TCR beta CDR3 regions from them. First-round RT-PCR employed HTBI primers, with a second-round multiplex PCR after it. TCRdb re-called the multiplex PCR reads with MiXCR, one entry per CDR3 protein. The sample records about 370,000 distinct CDR3 sequences, around 18% being singletons. Sequencing input: peripheral blood. The receptors originated from a young woman with Graves' ophthalmopathy.

This clonotype was counted ten times or more. The genes are TRBV6-1 and TRBJ1-3, with 11 nucleotides matching TRBD1. The V gene end was trimmed by 5 bases and the J gene end by 2 bases; junction bases not matched to a gene: 2. Germline-derived CDR1 and CDR2 are MNHNS and SASEGT. This CDR3 contains 15 residues. As DNA, the CDR3 is TGTGCCAGCAGTACGGACAGGGGGCCTGGAAACACCATATATTTT. This codes for CASSTDRGPGNTIYF.

This clonotype was recorded at least ten times. This chain links TRBV7-2 with TRBJ2-5, with a weak D call TRBD1 (5 bases). Between the trimmed V and J ends, which lost 5 bases and 5 bases, there was a span of 24 bases. CDR3 size: 17 residues. Germline values: CDR1 SGHTA, CDR2 FQGNSA. The CDR3 DNA reads as TGTGCCAGCAGCCCCGCCCCGCCAGGGATACTCCCCGAGACCCAGTACTTC. It translates to CASSPAPPGILPETQYF.

Notes on this clonotype: Given the absence of the conserved phenylalanine or tryptophan at the CDR3 end, a read error is likely. This sequence joins TRBV4-1 and TRBJ2-7; no firm D call. The CDR3 is 15 amino acids. Germline V CDR1 and CDR2: MGHRA, YSYEKL. Between the trimmed V and J ends, which lost 0 bases and 3 bases, there was a span of 12 bases. CDR3 coding DNA: TGCGCCAGCAGCCAAGATGAGAAAGGGAACTACGAGCAGTACCTC. Translated: CASSQDEKGNYEQYL.

This chain connects TRBV29-1 to TRBJ1-2, with 7 bases aligning to TRBD1. J gave up 4 bases and V 5 bases, and 16 bases lay outside the gene matches. Germline-derived CDR1 and CDR2 are SQVTM and ANQGSEA. This CDR3 has 16 amino acids. CDR3 nucleotides: TGCAGCGTTAATTCTGAACCGGGACAGTCCTCCTATGGCTACACCTTC. As protein: CSVNSEPGQSSYGYTF.

Ten or more counts support this clonotype. The V gene is TRBV27, the J gene TRBJ1-2; TRBD1 is a possible D gene (6 bases). The germline CDR1 and CDR2 sequences are MNHEY and SMNVEV (reference sequence). Trimming pared 3 bases from V and 2 bases from J, leaving 16 bases between. The CDR3 runs to 16 residues. CDR3 sequence (DNA): TGTGCCAGCAGTTTCGGTGGAGGGAGGGGGAACTATGGCTACACCTTC. This translates into CASSFGGGRGNYGYTF.

This clonotype was found many times. The genes are TRBV12-3 or TRBV12-4 and TRBJ2-7; 8 bases map to TRBD2. Unmatched junction bases numbered 8, after V lost 7 bases and J lost 0 bases. The CDR3 runs 15 residues. In DNA form, the CDR3 reads TGTGCCAGCACCCTCATAGCGGGATCCTCCTACGAGCAGTACTTC. This encodes CASTLIAGSSYEQYF.

The sample holds many counts of this clonotype. J is TRBJ2-2 and V is TRBV5-1; 9 bases are shared with TRBD1. The germline V gene encodes CDR1 SGHRS and CDR2 YFSETQ. V gave up 2 bases and J gave up 5 bases; unmatched junction bases: 4. The CDR3 totals 15 residues. CDR3 DNA: TGCGCCAGCAGCTTTGGGACAGGGATGACCGGGGAGCTGTTTTTT. It codes for CASSFGTGMTGELFF.

This clonotype was observed at least ten times. The chain employs TRBV4-2 and TRBJ2-5; tentatively, D is TRBD1 or TRBD2 (5 bases each). Trimming took off 4 bases at V and 1 base at J, with 19 bases between the two ends. CDR1 is LGHNA, CDR2 YNFKEQ, per germline. This CDR3 is built from 17 residues. CDR3 sequence (DNA): TGTGCCAGCAGCCCTGGTGACGGCAGGGAGTCCCAAGAGACCCAGTACTTC. Amino acids: CASSPGDGRESQETQYF.

This clonotype was seen many times. Mismatch with germline at one junction end may stem from a read error. The CDR3 DNA reads TGTGCCAGCAGTCCCCCGGGGACCCAGCACTTC. Translation gives CASSPPGTQHF. The V and J genes are TRBV6-2 or TRBV6-3 and TRBJ2-5, with D perhaps given as TRBD1 or TRBD2 (5 bases each). There are 11 residues in the CDR3. Germline-derived CDR1 and CDR2 are MNHEY and SVGEGT.

This clonotype has at least ten counts. The chain couples TRBV11-3 to TRBJ2-7; D remains ambiguous. The CDR3 is made up of 13 amino acids. V lost 0 bases, J lost 6 bases, and 9 bases lay in between. The germline V gene encodes CDR1 SGHNT and CDR2 YENEEA. CDR3: CASSLDQVGEQYF. CDR3 DNA: TGTGCCAGCAGCTTAGATCAAGTTGGCGAGCAGTACTTC.

The V and J genes are TRBV6-1 and TRBJ2-7; TRBD2 matches 15 bases. Unmatched junction bases numbered 6, after V lost 3 bases and J lost 3 bases. Germline V gene data show CDR1 as MNHNS and CDR2 as SASEGT. CDR3 size: 17 residues. CDR3 residues: CASSDGLAGGRRYEQYF. CDR3 DNA: TGTGCCAGCAGTGATGGACTAGCGGGAGGGCGGCGCTACGAGCAGTACTTC.

The chain has TRBV20-1 and TRBJ2-4; no reliable D call. The CDR3 covers 15 residues. V was cut by 0 bases and J by 3 bases, with 12 bases left in between. CDR1 is DFQATT, CDR2 SNEGSKA, per germline (reference sequence). CDR3 coding DNA: TGCAGTGCTAGAGACCCACAAGCCGTCAAAAACATTCAGTACTTC. This sequence encodes CSARDPQAVKNIQYF.

The sample holds many counts of this clonotype. V gene TRBV7-2 combines with J gene TRBJ1-1, with 10 bases identical to TRBD1. Germline V CDR1 and CDR2: SGHTA, FQGNSA. The CDR3 runs to 15 residues. With 5 bases clipped from V and 4 bases from J, the junction kept 7 bases outside the gene matches. CDR3 loop: CASSLLGTGATEAFF. As DNA, the CDR3 is TGTGCCAGCAGCCTGTTAGGGACAGGGGCCACTGAAGCTTTCTTT.

This clonotype was recorded at least ten times. This rearrangement joins TRBV28 to TRBJ1-1; D is perhaps TRBD1 (6 bases). Trimming took 3 bases from V and 2 from J, leaving 13 bases between them. Germline V gene data show CDR1 as MDHEN and CDR2 as SYDVKM. The CDR3 covers 15 residues. The CDR3 DNA reads TGTGCCAGCAGTTTGATCAGGGGTAAAAACACTGAAGCTTTCTTT. Its translation: CASSLIRGKNTEAFF. Full variable domain (missing parts from reference TRBV28 and TRBJ1-1): DVKVTQSSRYLVKRTGEKVFLECVQDMDHENMFWYRQDPGLGLRLIYFSYDVKMKEKGDIPEGYSVSREKKERFSLILESASTNQTSMYLCASSLIRGKNTEAFFGQGTRLTVV.

V usage is TRBV9 and J usage is TRBJ2-2; a possible D gene is TRBD2 (6 bases). Trimming pared 3 bases from V and 6 bases from J, leaving 12 bases between. The germline CDR1 and CDR2 sequences are SGDLS and YYNGEE. The CDR3 has 14 residues. CDR3 region: CASSDLTSPGELFF. CDR3 in DNA: TGTGCCAGCAGCGACCTGACTAGTCCCGGGGAGCTGTTTTTT. Using reference TRBV9 and TRBJ2-2 for the parts outside the CDR3, the full variable domain is DSGVTQTPKHLITATGQRVTLRCSPRSGDLSVYWYQQSLDQGLQFLIQYYNGEERAKGNILERFSAQQFPDLHSELNLSSLELGDSALYFCASSDLTSPGELFFGEGSRLTVL.

This clonotype was observed at least ten times. The V and J genes are TRBV5-6 and TRBJ2-4; 8 bases are shared with TRBD2. Germline CDR1 and CDR2: SGHDT and YYEEEE. V lost 3 bases, J lost 0 bases, and 5 bases stayed unmatched. The CDR3 has 16 amino acids. CDR3 sequence: CASSWAGGLAKNIQYF. The CDR3 nucleotides read TGTGCCAGCAGCTGGGCGGGGGGCTTAGCCAAAAACATTCAGTACTTC.

This clonotype was detected ten times or more. This chain uses TRBV5-5 with TRBJ2-7; a possible D gene is TRBD2 (6 bases). CDR3 length: 14 residues. Germline-derived CDR1 and CDR2 are SGHKS and YYEKEE (reference sequence). Trimming left V 4 bases short and J 5 bases short, with 16 bases between. CDR3 amino acids: CASSIGRSGDEQYF. CDR3 nucleotides: TGTGCCAGCAGCATTGGGAGGTCTGGCGACGAGCAGTACTTC.

This clonotype was counted many times. This rearrangement joins TRBV6-1 to TRBJ2-7; TRBD1 agrees at 7 bases. The CDR3 is 15 amino acids. The J segment lost 2 bases and the V segment lost 4 bases, leaving 8 bases of the junction unmatched. Germline CDR1 reads MNHNS; CDR2 reads SASEGT. The CDR3 here is CASSGSWTGTYEQYF. CDR3 DNA: TGTGCCAGCAGTGGTTCGTGGACAGGCACCTACGAGCAGTACTTC.

This clonotype occurred many times. V and J are TRBV9 and TRBJ2-5; possible D gene TRBD2, 6 bases. Germline CDR1 and CDR2: SGDLS and YYNGEE. The CDR3 contains 14 residues. The V end lost 4 bases, the J end lost 10 bases, and 20 bases lay between the germline ends. The CDR3 protein is CASSQKILGEDQYF. The CDR3 bases are TGTGCCAGCAGCCAAAAAATTCTAGGGGAGGACCAGTACTTC.

This clonotype was detected ten times or more. The CDR3: CASSQYLQGTNTEAFF. The CDR3 DNA reads as TGTGCCAGCAGCCAGTACTTACAGGGTACGAACACTGAAGCTTTCTTT. V and J are TRBV3-1 and TRBJ1-1, with D possibly TRBD1 on 6 matching bases. Germline CDR1 reads LGHDT; CDR2 reads YNNKEL (reference sequence). The V end was cut by 3 bases, the J end by 1 base, with 15 bases between. This CDR3 spans 16 amino acids.

This clonotype came up many times. The V gene is TRBV7-2, the J gene TRBJ1-6, with D perhaps matching TRBD1 (5 bases). CDR3 length: 18 residues. The ends were cut back, 1 base at V and 1 base at J, with 14 bases in the middle. Germline CDR1 reads SGHTA; CDR2 reads FQGNSA. CDR3 sequence reads: CASSLVVGVGSYNSPLHF. The CDR3, as DNA: TGTGCCAGCAGCTTAGTTGTGGGGGTTGGGTCCTATAATTCACCCCTCCACTTT. Combining the CDR3 with reference TRBV7-2 and TRBJ1-6 gives the whole variable domain GAGVSQSPSNKVTEKGKDVELRCDPISGHTALYWYRQSLGQGLEFLIYFQGNSAPDKSGLPSDRFSAERTGGSVSTLTIQRTQQEDSAVYLCASSLVVGVGSYNSPLHFGNGTRLTVT.

This clonotype was seen repeatedly, ten times or more. This chain joins TRBV9 and TRBJ1-5; D unclear. The CDR3 is 14 amino acids. V lost 0 bases and J 4 bases, leaving 8 bases between the germline ends. Germline V gives CDR1 SGDLS, CDR2 YYNGEE. In nucleotides, the CDR3 is TGTGCCAGCAGCGTAGGGCCGACGAATCAGCCCCAGCATTTT. Translated, it gives CASSVGPTNQPQHF.

This clonotype was picked up many times. The V and J genes are TRBV19 and TRBJ1-1, with no clear D. In germline, CDR1 is LNHDA, CDR2 SQIVND (reference sequence). The CDR3 length is 14 residues. Deletions cut 7 bases from V and 0 bases from J, with 12 bases between. The CDR3 here is CASKLLSVNTEAFF. CDR3 in DNA: TGTGCCAGTAAGTTGCTCTCGGTGAACACTGAAGCTTTCTTT.

This clonotype was observed many times. The chain employs TRBV24-1 and TRBJ1-2; no definite D call. CDR1 is KGHDR and CDR2 is SFDVKD in the germline V gene. This CDR3 region has 12 residues. The V end lost 9 bases, the J end lost 0 bases, and 7 bases lay between the germline ends. The CDR3 here is CATSLANYGYTF. The CDR3 region has the DNA TGTGCCACCTCTTTAGCTAACTATGGCTACACCTTC.

This clonotype was counted ten times or more. The rearrangement links TRBV30 to TRBJ2-4; D unclear. Trimming removed 1 base from V and 2 bases from J, with 3 bases in between. The CDR3 runs to 12 residues. Germline-derived CDR1 and CDR2 are GTSNPN and SVGIG (reference sequence). In nucleotides, the CDR3 is TGTGCCTGGAGTGGATCCAAAAACATTCAGTACTTC. Amino acids: CAWSGSKNIQYF.